Presented here are 20 T cell receptor beta chains from one specimen sequenced in a study of human T cells and chemical hapten exposure. Time point given: patch test 2, 6 weeks after DPC sensitization. Indicated treatment: therapeutic diphenylcyclopropenone sensitization with weekly scalp DPC. TCRdb ran MiXCR on the RACE reads and lists one entry per CDR3 protein. Counted here are roughly 380,000 distinct CDR3 sequences, 6% to 7% occurring once; the ten biggest clones make up roughly 5.4%. The source was whole blood, collected in connection with sensitization to the hapten diphenylcyclopropenone (DPC). Source of these receptors: a woman aged 18-29 years with alopecia areata. Some clones in this sample may be carry-over from other donors' samples.

V usage is TRBV7-3 and J usage is TRBJ2-3; no clear D. The germline V gene has CDR1 SGHTA and CDR2 FQGTGA. The V end lost 0 bases, the J end lost 0 bases, and 10 bases lay between the germline ends. This CDR3 has 16 amino acids. The CDR3 protein is CASSLTRTSSTDTQYF. The CDR3 coding sequence is TGTGCCAGCAGCTTAACTCGGACCTCTAGCACAGATACGCAGTATTTT.

In this sample, this clonotype turned up many times. The rearrangement uses TRBV3-1 and TRBJ1-2; D remains unclear. The CDR3 loop spans 13 amino acids. The germline V and J ends were trimmed by 0 bases and 5 bases, with 7 bases remaining between them. Germline V lookup: CDR1 LGHDT, CDR2 YNNKEL (reference sequence). The CDR3 is CASSQDAGYGYTF. The CDR3 nucleotides are TGTGCCAGCAGCCAAGATGCCGGTTATGGCTACACCTTC.

Concerning this clonotype itself: With a much larger clone just one base away, this may be a read error. The chain links TRBV4-1 to TRBJ2-3; TRBD2 agrees at 10 bases. CDR1 and CDR2 (germline): MGHRA, YSYEKL. The CDR3 has 18 residues. CDR3 sequence: CTSSQGVLSGGSTDTQYF. CDR3 coding DNA: TGCACCAGCAGCCAAGGGGTCCTTAGCGGGGGGAGCACAGATACGCAGTATTTT.

This clonotype was picked up many times. The CDR3 DNA reads TGTGCCAGCAGTTACCCCAGCCGGGGCGCGGGCCATAATTCACCCCTCCACTTT. Encoded protein: CASSYPSRGAGHNSPLHF. V usage is TRBV6-5 and J usage is TRBJ1-6; the D gene is possibly TRBD1 (5 bases). The CDR3 length is 18 residues. Germline V gives CDR1 MNHEY, CDR2 SVGAGI. Trimming removed 2 bases at V and 5 bases at J, with 19 bases between.

This clonotype was seen ten or more times. The chain couples TRBV20-1 to TRBJ1-5; D ambiguous. V shed 2 bases and J shed 4 bases, with 12 bases lying between them. Germline CDR1 DFQATT, CDR2 SNEGSKA (reference sequence). The CDR3 is 14 residues long. The CDR3 sequence: CSARTPLINQPQHF. DNA for the CDR3: TGCAGTGCTAGAACGCCTCTAATTAATCAGCCCCAGCATTTT.

The chain uses TRBV6-1 and TRBJ1-6, with TRBD1 identical over 8 bases. The CDR3 extends over 14 amino acids. Trimming at V came to 4 bases and at J to 7 bases, leaving 3 bases not matched to a gene. Looked up from germline, CDR1 is MNHNS and CDR2 is SASEGT. CDR3 nucleotides: TGTGCCAGCAGTGGCGGACAGGGAAATTCACCCCTCCACTTT. Amino acid sequence: CASSGGQGNSPLHF.

This clonotype was seen repeatedly, ten times or more. V usage is TRBV7-9 and J usage is TRBJ1-4; D not resolved. Trimming left V 5 bases short and J 0 bases short, with 4 bases between. Germline CDR1 SEHNR, CDR2 FQNEAQ (reference sequence). This CDR3 has 13 residues. DNA of the CDR3: TGTGCCAGCAGCGAAACAACTAATGAAAAACTGTTTTTT. Translating gives CASSETTNEKLFF.

In this sample, this clonotype turned up many times. The chain carries TRBV4-3 and TRBJ1-5; a possible D gene is TRBD1 (5 bases). Germline CDR1 reads LGHNA; CDR2 reads YSLEER. The V gene lost 0 bases and the J gene lost 8 bases, with 17 bases spanning the gap. The CDR3 spans 16 residues. In DNA form, the CDR3 reads TGCGCCAGCAGCCAAGAAATCACATACCAGGGTAAGCCCCAGCATTTT. Translation gives CASSQEITYQGKPQHF.

This clonotype has just a few counts. CDR3 in amino acids: CASSPESRGYTF. In nucleotides, the CDR3 is TGCGCCAGCAGCCCAGAATCCAGAGGCTACACCTTC. V usage is TRBV5-1 and J usage is TRBJ1-2; no reliable D call. CDR3 length: 12 residues. The ends were cut back, 4 bases at V and 8 bases at J, with 12 bases in the middle. CDR1 and CDR2 (germline): SGHRS, YFSETQ.

This clonotype was detected ten times or more. The chain couples TRBV3-1 to TRBJ1-2, with D possibly TRBD1 on 5 matching bases. The CDR3 loop spans 13 amino acids. Germline CDR1 and CDR2: LGHDT and YNNKEL (reference sequence). The V end lost 2 bases, the J end lost 8 bases, and 12 bases lay between the germline ends. CDR3 nucleotides: TGTGCCAGCAGCCAAAAAGGGACCGGGGGCTACACCTTC. It encodes CASSQKGTGGYTF.

This clonotype was counted ten times or more. It is likely a read error, because the conserved phenylalanine at the end of the CDR3 is missing. The DNA is left out, because the CDR3 cannot be placed on it with certainty; the CDR3 is given as TCRdb lists it. The J gene is TRBJ2-4, the V gene TRBV4-3; the table's D call TRBD2 went unverified against the DNA. Per germline, CDR1 LGHNA and CDR2 YSLEER. From its first to its last residue, the CDR3 has 12 amino acids. CDR3 residues: CASSQARDPEPS.

This clonotype was counted many times. CDR3 nucleotides: TGTGCCAGCAGCGGACAGGGGGCTAGCTCTGGAAACACCATATATTTT. Translated, it gives CASSGQGASSGNTIYF. This chain connects TRBV7-2 to TRBJ1-3; TRBD1 matches at 11 bases. The junction had 3 bases not matched to a gene; V was cut back by 5 bases and J by 0 bases. The CDR3 spans 16 residues. Germline V gene data show CDR1 as SGHTA and CDR2 as FQGNSA.

The sample holds many counts of this clonotype. The chain couples TRBV6-5 to TRBJ1-1, with 12 bases aligning to TRBD1. With V trimmed by 2 bases and J by 2 bases, 9 bases remained unmatched. Germline assignment: CDR1 MNHEY and CDR2 SVGAGI. This CDR3 is built from 18 residues. The CDR3, as DNA: TGTGCCAGCAGTTACCGCGTACCGGGACAGGGGGCCAACACTGAAGCTTTCTTT. Translation: CASSYRVPGQGANTEAFF.

This clonotype was seen at least ten times. This chain links TRBV7-3 with TRBJ1-1; TRBD1 is a possible D gene (5 bases). Germline-derived CDR1 and CDR2 are SGHTA and FQGTGA. The CDR3 runs to 13 residues. Trimming took 1 base from V and 8 from J, leaving 11 bases between them. CDR3 residues: CASSLNPGVEAFF. The CDR3 nucleotides read TGTGCCAGCAGCTTAAACCCGGGGGTCGAAGCTTTCTTT.

The sample holds many counts of this clonotype. The chain joins TRBV23-1 to TRBJ2-3, with D perhaps matching TRBD1 or TRBD2 (5 bases each). TRBV23-1 belongs to the ORF category, with a function that is uncertain. The CDR3 runs to 13 residues. The CDR3: CPLPGTATDTQYF. Written as DNA, the CDR3 is TGCCCACTTCCGGGGACGGCCACAGATACGCAGTATTTT.

This rearrangement joins TRBV7-9 to TRBJ1-4; maybe TRBD1 (5 bases). CDR1 is SEHNR, CDR2 FQNEAQ, per germline (reference sequence). Trimming took off 5 bases at V and 6 bases at J, with 19 bases between the two ends. This CDR3 comprises 16 residues. The CDR3 here is CASSPRGGTDHEKLFF. CDR3 nucleotide sequence: TGTGCCAGCAGCCCCCGAGGCGGGACGGATCATGAAAAACTGTTTTTT.

This clonotype was seen a few times. The chain employs TRBV2 and TRBJ1-5; 8 nucleotides agree with TRBD1. The V segment lost 5 bases and the J segment 6 bases; nucleotides outside the gene matches: 6. The CDR3 length is 14 residues. The germline V gene has CDR1 SNHLY and CDR2 FYNNEI. CDR3 in amino acids: CASSPTGEIQPQHF. CDR3 nucleotides: TGTGCCAGCAGTCCGACAGGGGAGATTCAGCCCCAGCATTTT.

Details on this clonotype: The junction shows a germline mismatch at one end, possibly a read error. V is TRBV18 and J is TRBJ1-5; tentative D call: TRBD1 (5 bases). Looked up from germline, CDR1 is KGHSH and CDR2 is LQKENI. There are 14 residues in the CDR3. The CDR3 loop is CVSSFGGGNQPQHF. CDR3 bases: TGTGTCAGCTCCTTTGGGGGAGGCAATCAGCCCCAGCATTTT.

The rearrangement links TRBV12-3 or TRBV12-4 to TRBJ2-3; 12 nucleotides align to TRBD2. The trim removed 7 bases at V and 1 base at J, leaving 3 bases unmatched. This CDR3 is built from 15 residues. The CDR3 DNA is TGTGCCAGCAACCCTAGCGGGGGGGGCACAGATACGCAGTATTTT. This translates into CASNPSGGGTDTQYF.

The chain carries TRBV6-2 or TRBV6-3 and TRBJ2-7; TRBD1 matches at 8 bases. Germline CDR1 is MNHEY and CDR2 is SVGEGT. The CDR3 length is 13 residues. The V segment lost 8 bases and the J segment 7 bases; nucleotides outside the gene matches: 10. CDR3 sequence reads: CASRDRRIWEQYF. CDR3 bases: TGTGCCAGCCGGGACAGGAGGATTTGGGAGCAGTACTTC.